The next 2 T cell receptor beta chains were all read from a single sample in a study of identical twins. TCRdb processed the 5' RACE reads anew with MiXCR; each CDR3 protein has one entry. The sample has 500,000 to 650,000 distinct CDR3 sequences, about a fifth seen once. The same data also contributed to another study, on yellow fever vaccine responses in identical twins.

Sequencing used CD4+ T cells sorted from blood. The receptors shown here come from a woman aged 18-35 years in good health.

This clonotype was detected a few times. V gene TRBV10-3 combines with J gene TRBJ2-7; D possibly corresponds to TRBD2 (5 bases). V shed 8 bases and J shed 3 bases, with 17 bases lying between them. CDR3 length: 14 amino acids. Per germline, CDR1 ENHRY and CDR2 SYGVKD. CDR3 nucleotides: TGTGCCATCGGGGATCCCCGGGAAGGCTACGAGCAGTACTTC. Amino acids: CAIGDPREGYEQYF.

This clonotype was counted a few times. The rearrangement uses TRBV15 and TRBJ2-2; D may be TRBD1 or TRBD2 (5 bases each). Looked up from germline, CDR1 is LNHNV and CDR2 is YYDKDF (reference sequence). The V end lost 1 base, the J end lost 1 base, and 13 bases lay between the germline ends. The CDR3 runs 17 residues. CDR3 sequence: CATSRVWGTLNTGELFF. CDR3 coding DNA: TGTGCCACCAGCAGAGTCTGGGGGACCCTGAACACCGGGGAGCTGTTTTTT.